This T cell receptor beta chain was sequenced for a study of CD8+ T cells in alopecia areata (dated by TCRdb to 2017 to 2018). Concerning the study at large: The treated patients, all with moderate-to-severe alopecia areata, were enrolled in an open-label pilot trial of oral tofacitinib given at 5 to 10 mg twice daily. Patients received tofacitinib for 6 to 18 months and were then followed off drug for 6 months to check for delayed response and recurrence. The SALT score, which quantifies the percentage of affected scalp surface area, was used to measure disease severity in treated patients. The study used high-throughput TCRbeta sequencing to examine T cell clonal expansion in alopecia areata, in both the C3H/HeJ mouse model and human patients. Human TCRbeta sequencing covered scalp tissue and sorted CD4+ and CD8+ peripheral blood T cells from patchy and totalis/universalis alopecia areata patients and healthy controls. Patients on tofacitinib were biopsied at baseline and after 4 and 24 weeks of treatment, and several of the patients also had a later scalp biopsy. Clonality in the scalp was compared among normal scalp (n=4), patchy alopecia areata scalp (n=8), and alopecia totalis/universalis scalp (n=8). The RNA source kit depended on sample type: the PAXgene miRNA kit for fixed scalp, the miRNeasy kit for PBMCs, and the RNeasy kit for mouse skin. TCRbeta CDR3 regions were amplified by immunoSEQ multiplex PCR with 35 Vbeta forward and 13 Jbeta reverse primers.

There are 12 amino acids in the CDR3, from cysteine to phenylalanine inclusive. Only the CDR3 portion is preserved as DNA: 36 bases, with reading frame beginning at the first base. V loses 4 bases, J loses 8 bases, and the germline ends lie 11 bases apart. From the germline V gene, CDR1 is SQVTM and CDR2 is ANQGSEA. Details on this clone: Its antigen specificity is not known. No much larger clone is present one base from it, and per-base qualities are unavailable.

The paper as a whole reports these results and caveats: TCR sequences shared between patients were less clear than in mice, possibly partly because of HLA diversity in the patient population. Tofacitinib significantly lowered scalp clonality and the number of expanded CD8+ clones among the top 100 scalp clones. Because the treated cohort was small and included a single nonresponder, larger studies are needed to assess links between baseline CD8+ expansion and response. Many expanded lesional clones persisted in scalp and blood during tofacitinib treatment, which may partly explain relapse after stopping treatment. Resident alphabeta T cells in normal human skin are also sequenced, complicating scalp TCR repertoire analysis, unlike mouse skin dominated by gammadelta T cells. Lesional scalp, especially in alopecia totalis/universalis, showed higher clonality and more expanded CD8+ clones than normal scalp, suggesting antigenic drive.

Library generation was performed with the immunoSEQ multiplex PCR assay. RNA was extracted from all samples and reverse transcribed into cDNA as template for TCR sequencing. First-strand cDNA was synthesized using SuperScript III with a 2:1 mix of oligo-dT and random hexamers. A synthetic immune receptor repertoire was used to measure amplification bias, and any remaining bias was corrected computationally. On the authors' methods: Raw reads were preprocessed to remove errors, and CDR3 was defined by IMGT conventions from the conserved cysteine to phenylalanine. Clonality was computed by normalizing Shannon entropy by log2 of the number of productive unique TCRs and subtracting the result from 1. CD4 or CD8 identity of scalp clones was inferred by cross-referencing scalp TCRbeta sequences with sorted blood CD4 and CD8 repertoires. As stored in TCRdb, this immuneACCESS dataset retains in-frame rearrangements with V and J assigned. A fraction of the clones does not appear; measured against another copy, unresolved V genes explain less than half of the discrepancy, and the remainder lacks a known reason. D and trimming were read from the DNA, whereas the V and J calls and clone size are those reported in that table. The sample includes approximately 160,000 clones, with approximately 60% observed a single time. Together, the top ten hold approximately 14% of the sample.

What the time point label conveys for this sample: 24 weeks on oral tofacitinib. The treatment or condition tag for this specimen amounts to: oral pan-JAK inhibitor, 5-10 mg twice daily. From alopecia areata patients, peripheral blood was collected along with lesional scalp punch biopsies. PBMCs were separated by density centrifugation and stained for CD3, CD4 and CD8, after which CD4+ and CD8+ T cells were sorted on a FACSAria. The source of this sequence is a human donor with alopecia areata. This specimen consisted of CD4+ T cells sorted from blood, obtained at week 24, from a patient treated with tofacitinib. The chain is made from TRBV29-1 and TRBJ1-4, with the identity of the D gene unclear. The nucleotide sequence reads TGCAGCGTTGCCGACAATCGGGAAAAACTGTTTTTT. Translated, it gives CSVADNREKLFF.